The clone carrying this T cell receptor (beta chain) was counted only a few times. Its target is not known. Trimming took 0 bases from V and 4 from J, leaving 13 bases between them. CDR1 and CDR2 from the germline V gene are MNHEY and SMNVEV (reference sequence). There are 15 residues in the CDR3. cDNA serving as the sequencing template came from extracted, reverse transcribed RNA. Assay used: immunoSEQ multiplex PCR; TCRdb lists only in-frame clones, some missing. Of approximately 150,000 clones listed, 47% are singletons. Specimens obtained from alopecia areata patients comprised lesional scalp punch biopsies and peripheral blood. These data belong to a study of CD8+ T cells in alopecia areata. In the study overall: Treated patients were given oral tofacitinib, which was dosed at 5 to 10 mg twice daily.

Study-wide results and limits: Scalp samples also yield sequences of resident alphabeta T cells from normal skin.

This rearrangement joins TRBV27 to TRBJ2-7; TRBD1 might be the D (6 bases). Material: CD4+ T cells sorted from blood. This clonotype was sampled from a human donor with alopecia areata. The CDR3 region is CASSLSIGGWYEQYF. The CDR3 bases are TGTGCCAGCAGTTTATCGATAGGGGGATGGTACGAGCAGTACTTC.